The rows below give T cell receptor beta chains drawn from one sample of a study of blood T cells in healthy people across ages. Using its own MiXCR run on the 5' RACE reads, TCRdb lists one record per CDR3 protein. This sample has under 700,000 distinct CDR3 sequences, with less than 25% found just once. These records were also assigned to another study, of T cells of mothers and their children.

Input material: blood. The receptors originated from a boy aged 5-17 years in good health. Each CDR3 is given with its conserved first and last residue. The order of the fields is V gene, J gene, CDR3 length, D gene, clone size, CDR3 protein, CDR3 DNA. The D gene is left open where the match is weak. Size is omitted from some rows. Given values are once, few, many or a class for expanded clones.

V gene: TRBV20-1; J gene: TRBJ2-3; CDR3 length: 17; D gene: TRBD2; clone size: few; CDR3 protein: CSARAPVAGFPGDTQYF; CDR3 DNA: TGCAGTGCTAGAGCTCCTGTAGCGGGGTTTCCTGGGGATACGCAGTATTTT
V gene: TRBV5-1; J gene: TRBJ2-2; CDR3 length: 15; D gene: NA; clone size: NA; CDR3 protein: CASSLEWGNTGELFF; CDR3 DNA: TGCGCCAGCAGCTTGGAGTGGGGTAACACCGGGGAGCTGTTTTTT
V gene: TRBV20-1; J gene: TRBJ2-1; CDR3 length: 14; D gene: NA; clone size: few; CDR3 protein: CSARDQAVTNEQFF; CDR3 DNA: TGCAGTGCTAGAGATCAGGCGGTTACTAATGAGCAGTTCTTC
V gene: TRBV20-1; J gene: TRBJ1-2; CDR3 length: 15; D gene: TRBD1; clone size: NA; CDR3 protein: CSARSPDRPSGGYTF; CDR3 DNA: TGCAGTGCTAGAAGTCCGGACAGGCCTTCGGGTGGCTACACCTTC
V gene: TRBV3-1; J gene: TRBJ1-6; CDR3 length: 15; D gene: TRBD1; clone size: NA; CDR3 protein: CASSLGQLGNSPLHF; CDR3 DNA: TGTGCCAGCAGTTTGGGACAGCTGGGGAATTCACCCCTCCACTTT
V gene: TRBV18; J gene: TRBJ2-7; CDR3 length: 16; D gene: TRBD1; clone size: few; CDR3 protein: CASSPLMTGGRDEQYF; CDR3 DNA: TGTGCCAGCTCACCTCTGATGACAGGGGGCCGGGACGAGCAGTACTTC
V gene: TRBV20-1; J gene: TRBJ2-7; CDR3 length: 17; D gene: TRBD1; clone size: few; CDR3 protein: CSAPNLAGTGRFYEQYF; CDR3 DNA: TGCAGCGCTCCTAACCTCGCCGGGACAGGGAGATTCTACGAGCAGTACTTC
V gene: TRBV12-3/TRBV12-4; J gene: TRBJ1-5; CDR3 length: 16; D gene: NA; clone size: many; CDR3 protein: CASSLSQGLSNQPQHF; CDR3 DNA: TGTGCCAGCAGTTTAAGCCAGGGCCTGAGCAATCAGCCCCAGCATTTT
V gene: TRBV11-2; J gene: TRBJ1-5; CDR3 length: 14; D gene: NA; clone size: few; CDR3 protein: CASSPVEGVQPQHF; CDR3 DNA: TGTGCCAGCAGCCCCGTCGAGGGCGTACAGCCCCAGCATTTT
V gene: TRBV14; J gene: TRBJ2-1; CDR3 length: 19; D gene: NA; clone size: few; CDR3 protein: CASSQDEYYWGDDYNEQFF; CDR3 DNA: TGTGCCAGCAGCCAAGACGAATATTATTGGGGGGACGATTACAATGAGCAGTTCTTC
V gene: TRBV4-1; J gene: TRBJ2-1; CDR3 length: 18; D gene: TRBD2; clone size: NA; CDR3 protein: CASSQREFSGLSYNEQFF; CDR3 DNA: TGCGCCAGCAGCCAACGAGAATTTAGCGGGTTGTCCTACAATGAGCAGTTCTTC
V gene: TRBV5-4; J gene: TRBJ2-7; CDR3 length: 16; D gene: NA; clone size: once; CDR3 protein: CASSGIGGTITYEQYF; CDR3 DNA: TGTGCCAGCAGCGGTATTGGCGGGACGATAACCTACGAGCAGTACTTC
V gene: TRBV6-6; J gene: TRBJ2-4; CDR3 length: 16; D gene: TRBD2; clone size: NA; CDR3 protein: CASSYSVAGDKNIQYF; CDR3 DNA: TGTGCCAGCAGTTACTCGGTCGCGGGGGATAAAAACATTCAGTACTTC
V gene: TRBV20-1; J gene: TRBJ2-5; CDR3 length: 15; D gene: TRBD2; clone size: few; CDR3 protein: CSARLAGGLRETQYF; CDR3 DNA: TGCAGTGCTAGACTAGCGGGGGGCCTGCGGGAGACCCAGTACTTC
V gene: TRBV29-1; J gene: TRBJ2-3; CDR3 length: 15; D gene: NA; clone size: few; CDR3 protein: CSVVPPDMIRDTQYF; CDR3 DNA: TGCAGCGTTGTCCCCCCCGACATGATCAGGGATACGCAGTATTTT
V gene: TRBV2; J gene: TRBJ1-4; CDR3 length: 15; D gene: NA; clone size: NA; CDR3 protein: CASSLERQGNEKLFF; CDR3 DNA: TGTGCCAGCAGCCTGGAAAGGCAGGGAAATGAAAAACTGTTTTTT
V gene: TRBV29-1; J gene: TRBJ1-4; CDR3 length: 12; D gene: NA; clone size: few; CDR3 protein: CSVGGGGEKLFF; CDR3 DNA: TGCAGCGTTGGCGGGGGCGGCGAAAAACTGTTTTTT
V gene: TRBV7-9; J gene: TRBJ2-1; CDR3 length: 13; D gene: NA; clone size: NA; CDR3 protein: CASSFGPDDEQFF; CDR3 DNA: TGTGCCAGCAGCTTCGGTCCGGACGATGAGCAGTTCTTC
V gene: TRBV3-1; J gene: TRBJ2-1; CDR3 length: 11; D gene: NA; clone size: NA; CDR3 protein: CASSQGDEQFF; CDR3 DNA: TGTGCCAGCAGCCAAGGGGATGAGCAGTTCTTC
V gene: TRBV6-6; J gene: TRBJ2-3; CDR3 length: 13; D gene: NA; clone size: NA; CDR3 protein: CASTPDGADTQYF; CDR3 DNA: TGTGCCAGCACCCCGGACGGCGCAGATACGCAGTATTTT
V gene: TRBV29-1; J gene: TRBJ2-1; CDR3 length: 12; D gene: NA; clone size: NA; CDR3 protein: CSVDQGNDEQFF; CDR3 DNA: TGCAGCGTTGACCAGGGGAACGACGAGCAGTTCTTC
V gene: TRBV7-9; J gene: TRBJ2-7; CDR3 length: 14; D gene: NA; clone size: few; CDR3 protein: CASRSSGTSYEQYF; CDR3 DNA: TGTGCCAGCAGAAGTTCCGGGACCTCCTACGAGCAGTACTTC
V gene: TRBV6-2/TRBV6-3; J gene: TRBJ2-7; CDR3 length: 12; D gene: NA; clone size: NA; CDR3 protein: CASSYWLYEQYF; CDR3 DNA: TGTGCCAGCAGTTATTGGTTGTACGAGCAGTACTTC
V gene: TRBV28; J gene: TRBJ1-5; CDR3 length: 14; D gene: TRBD1; clone size: NA; CDR3 protein: CASRLGQGNQPQHF; CDR3 DNA: TGTGCCAGCAGACTTGGACAGGGCAATCAGCCCCAGCATTTT
V gene: TRBV10-3; J gene: TRBJ2-5; CDR3 length: 16; D gene: TRBD2; clone size: NA; CDR3 protein: CAISDNRGGAPETQYF; CDR3 DNA: TGTGCCATCAGTGATAATCGGGGGGGGGCCCCAGAGACCCAGTACTTC
V gene: TRBV4-2; J gene: TRBJ2-1; CDR3 length: 13; D gene: NA; clone size: few; CDR3 protein: CASGQGLGLEQFF; CDR3 DNA: TGTGCCAGCGGCCAAGGACTGGGACTTGAGCAGTTCTTC
V gene: TRBV29-1; J gene: TRBJ1-1; CDR3 length: 12; D gene: TRBD1; clone size: few; CDR3 protein: CSVEKGGSEAFF; CDR3 DNA: TGCAGCGTTGAAAAAGGGGGCAGTGAAGCTTTCTTT
V gene: TRBV3-1; J gene: TRBJ1-5; CDR3 length: 17; D gene: NA; clone size: few; CDR3 protein: CASSQDLGTGGNQPQHF; CDR3 DNA: TGTGCCAGCAGCCAAGATCTAGGGACGGGGGGCAATCAGCCCCAGCATTTT
V gene: TRBV4-1; J gene: TRBJ2-5; CDR3 length: 14; D gene: NA; clone size: few; CDR3 protein: CGSSHRVDQETQYF; CDR3 DNA: TGCGGCAGCAGCCACCGGGTAGACCAAGAGACCCAGTACTTC
V gene: TRBV2; J gene: TRBJ2-5; CDR3 length: 14; D gene: TRBD1; clone size: NA; CDR3 protein: CASKDRGGQETQYF; CDR3 DNA: TGTGCCAGCAAGGACAGGGGAGGTCAAGAGACCCAGTACTTC
V gene: TRBV5-6; J gene: TRBJ2-1; CDR3 length: 17; D gene: TRBD1; clone size: NA; CDR3 protein: CASSYDPGTGIRGEQFF; CDR3 DNA: TGTGCCAGCAGCTACGATCCCGGGACAGGGATTAGGGGTGAGCAGTTCTTC
V gene: TRBV5-1; J gene: TRBJ2-1; CDR3 length: 14; D gene: TRBD2; clone size: few; CDR3 protein: CASSPGTSDNEQFF; CDR3 DNA: TGCGCCAGCAGTCCCGGGACTAGCGATAATGAGCAGTTCTTC
V gene: TRBV11-2; J gene: TRBJ1-2; CDR3 length: 16; D gene: NA; clone size: NA; CDR3 protein: CASSPLRGSANYGYTF; CDR3 DNA: TGTGCCAGCAGCCCCCTTCGAGGATCAGCTAACTATGGCTACACCTTC
V gene: TRBV11-2; J gene: TRBJ2-6; CDR3 length: 16; D gene: NA; clone size: NA; CDR3 protein: CASSQLMGAGANVLTF; CDR3 DNA: TGTGCCAGCAGCCAATTGATGGGGGCTGGGGCCAACGTCCTGACTTTC
V gene: TRBV20-1; J gene: TRBJ2-3; CDR3 length: 16; D gene: TRBD2; clone size: NA; CDR3 protein: CSARGTSGEFTDTQYF; CDR3 DNA: TGCAGTGCTAGGGGGACTAGCGGGGAGTTCACAGATACGCAGTATTTT
V gene: TRBV12-3/TRBV12-4; J gene: TRBJ2-5; CDR3 length: 14; D gene: NA; clone size: many; CDR3 protein: CASSFGGLGLPQYF; CDR3 DNA: TGTGCCAGCAGTTTTGGTGGCCTCGGGTTGCCCCAGTACTTC
V gene: TRBV12-3/TRBV12-4; J gene: TRBJ1-2; CDR3 length: 17; D gene: NA; clone size: NA; CDR3 protein: CASSSEFPGTDSYGYTF; CDR3 DNA: TGTGCCAGCAGCTCCGAATTTCCCGGCACAGACAGCTATGGCTACACCTTC
V gene: TRBV7-9; J gene: TRBJ2-5; CDR3 length: 15; D gene: NA; clone size: few; CDR3 protein: CASSFRGSGQETQYF; CDR3 DNA: TGTGCCAGCAGCTTCAGGGGTTCTGGTCAAGAGACCCAGTACTTC
V gene: TRBV7-2; J gene: TRBJ2-5; CDR3 length: 14; D gene: TRBD2; clone size: many; CDR3 protein: CASSPSGRGETQYF; CDR3 DNA: TGTGCCAGCAGCCCTAGCGGGAGAGGTGAGACCCAGTACTTC
V gene: TRBV10-3; J gene: TRBJ2-1; CDR3 length: 20; D gene: NA; clone size: few; CDR3 protein: CAISELWDGTREGRNNEQFF; CDR3 DNA: TGTGCCATCAGTGAACTGTGGGACGGCACTAGGGAAGGTCGGAACAATGAGCAGTTCTTC
V gene: TRBV3-1; J gene: TRBJ2-2; CDR3 length: 16; D gene: TRBD1; clone size: NA; CDR3 protein: CASSQDRTGGTGELFF; CDR3 DNA: TGTGCCAGCAGCCAAGACAGGACAGGGGGAACCGGGGAGCTGTTTTTT
V gene: TRBV12-3/TRBV12-4; J gene: TRBJ2-5; CDR3 length: 11; D gene: NA; clone size: NA; CDR3 protein: CARTAQETQYF; CDR3 DNA: TGTGCCAGGACAGCCCAAGAGACCCAGTACTTC
V gene: TRBV12-3/TRBV12-4; J gene: TRBJ2-2; CDR3 length: 15; D gene: NA; clone size: NA; CDR3 protein: CASSFLVGPAGELLF; CDR3 DNA: TGTGCCAGCAGTTTCCTCGTCGGGCCAGCCGGGGAGCTGCTTTTT
V gene: TRBV20-1; J gene: TRBJ2-7; CDR3 length: 13; D gene: TRBD1; clone size: NA; CDR3 protein: CSAREDRGYEQYF; CDR3 DNA: TGCAGTGCTAGAGAAGACAGGGGTTACGAGCAGTACTTC
V gene: TRBV28; J gene: TRBJ2-7; CDR3 length: 15; D gene: NA; clone size: few; CDR3 protein: CASSLTFLGGDEQYF; CDR3 DNA: TGTGCCAGCAGTCTTACCTTCCTCGGAGGGGACGAGCAGTACTTC
V gene: TRBV4-1; J gene: TRBJ2-1; CDR3 length: 14; D gene: NA; clone size: NA; CDR3 protein: CASSQTSPYNEQFF; CDR3 DNA: TGCGCCAGCAGCCAAACTAGTCCCTACAATGAGCAGTTCTTC
V gene: TRBV7-2; J gene: TRBJ2-5; CDR3 length: 15; D gene: NA; clone size: few; CDR3 protein: CASSLAGTKIETQYF; CDR3 DNA: TGTGCCAGCAGCTTAGCGGGAACCAAGATAGAGACCCAGTACTTC
V gene: TRBV20-1; J gene: TRBJ1-2; CDR3 length: 11; D gene: NA; clone size: NA; CDR3 protein: CSARDNYGYTF; CDR3 DNA: TGCAGTGCCCGGGACAACTATGGCTACACCTTC
V gene: TRBV7-8; J gene: TRBJ1-1; CDR3 length: 16; D gene: NA; clone size: NA; CDR3 protein: CASSPRWGETNTEAFF; CDR3 DNA: TGTGCCAGCAGCCCGCGTTGGGGGGAGACGAACACTGAAGCTTTCTTT
V gene: TRBV12-3/TRBV12-4; J gene: TRBJ1-6; CDR3 length: 13; D gene: TRBD1; clone size: few; CDR3 protein: CASRGTGDSPLHF; CDR3 DNA: TGTGCCAGCAGAGGGACAGGGGATTCACCCCTCCACTTT
V gene: TRBV7-2; J gene: TRBJ2-6; CDR3 length: 19; D gene: NA; clone size: NA; CDR3 protein: CASSPRAGGTVSGANVLTF; CDR3 DNA: TGTGCCAGCAGCCCAAGGGCTGGCGGGACTGTCTCTGGGGCCAACGTCCTGACTTTC